These T cell receptor beta chains were read from a single sample in a study of T cell repertoires in cytomegalovirus infection. No antigen has been assigned to these receptors. TCRdb called the reads again in MiXCR, with one record for every CDR3 protein. This repertoire shows 830,000 or so distinct CDR3 sequences, 32% found once; its top ten account for around an eighth. The material sequenced was cultured CD8+ T cells from PBMCs, taken from culture after CMV antigen stimulation. Receptors originate from a human donor in good health (CMV status not recorded). Some clones in this sample may be carry-over from other donors' samples. Both conserved end residues are part of each CDR3. Fields, in order: clone size, D gene, V gene, J gene, CDR3 DNA, CDR3 protein. D genes are given only for firm matches. Part of the rows lack a size; the others show once, few, many or a class for expanded clones.

size: many; D: TRBD1; V: TRBV12-3/TRBV12-4; J: TRBJ1-1; DNA: TGTGCCAGCAGTCCACTGGGACAGATTGAAGCTTTCTTT; CDR3: CASSPLGQIEAFF
size: few; D: TRBD1; V: TRBV11-2; J: TRBJ2-1; DNA: TGTGCCAGCAGCTGGTTCGGGACAGCCAACTCCTACGAGCAGTTCTTC; CDR3: CASSWFGTANSYEQFF
size: NA; D: TRBD2; V: TRBV4-1; J: TRBJ2-3; DNA: TGCGCCAGCAGCTACGGACTAGCGGGGCCCACAGATACGCAGTATTTT; CDR3: CASSYGLAGPTDTQYF
size: NA; D: NA; V: TRBV2; J: TRBJ2-4; DNA: TGTGCCAGCACCAAAACCGTAGATGGAGCGTCCAAAAACATTCAGTACTTC; CDR3: CASTKTVDGASKNIQYF
size: few; D: NA; V: TRBV12-5; J: TRBJ2-2; DNA: TGTGCTAGTGGTTTGCCCCGGGGCAGGGGTAACACCGGGGAGCTGTTTTTT; CDR3: CASGLPRGRGNTGELFF
size: NA; D: NA; V: TRBV19; J: TRBJ1-5; DNA: TGTGCCAGTAGTATAGGCAAGGGAGTCAATCAGCCCCAGCATTTT; CDR3: CASSIGKGVNQPQHF
size: few; D: NA; V: TRBV4-1; J: TRBJ1-5; DNA: TGCGCCAGCAGCCAAGTACGCGCCGGCAATCAGCCCCAGCATTTT; CDR3: CASSQVRAGNQPQHF
size: NA; D: NA; V: TRBV19; J: TRBJ1-6; DNA: TGTGCCAGTAGCTCCAGAGGGTTTCATAATTCACCCCTCCACTTT; CDR3: CASSSRGFHNSPLHF
size: NA; D: TRBD1; V: TRBV6-5; J: TRBJ1-2; DNA: TGTGCCAGCAGTTCCCGGGACAGTGGGAGGGACCTATGGAGCTACACCTTC; CDR3: CASSSRDSGRDLWSYTF
size: few; D: NA; V: TRBV4-2; J: TRBJ1-2; DNA: TGTGCCAGCAGCCAAGATGGTGTTATAGAACCCGGTGGAAGTGGCTACACCTTC; CDR3: CASSQDGVIEPGGSGYTF
size: NA; D: TRBD2; V: TRBV27; J: TRBJ2-3; DNA: TGTGCCAGCAGTCCGCCGACTAGCGGGGTAATAGATACGCAGTATTTT; CDR3: CASSPPTSGVIDTQYF
size: NA; D: NA; V: TRBV6-5; J: TRBJ1-2; DNA: TGTGCCAGCAGTTACCGAACAGGGACTGAGGGCTACACCTTC; CDR3: CASSYRTGTEGYTF
size: once; D: NA; V: TRBV5-4; J: TRBJ2-5; DNA: TGTGCCAGCAGCCCCGTGGCCCAAGAGACCCAGTACTTC; CDR3: CASSPVAQETQYF
size: NA; D: NA; V: TRBV6-6; J: TRBJ1-1; DNA: TGTGCCAGCAGCCCGGTAGACGCTCGGGGAGGGAACACTGAAGCTTTCTTT; CDR3: CASSPVDARGGNTEAFF
size: NA; D: TRBD1; V: TRBV19; J: TRBJ2-1; DNA: TGTGCCAGTAGTATCCGGGACAGCCTCTACAATGAGCAGTTCTTC; CDR3: CASSIRDSLYNEQFF
size: NA; D: TRBD2; V: TRBV12-3/TRBV12-4; J: TRBJ2-1; DNA: TGTGCCAGCAGTTTTATGCCGGGAGGCTCCTACAATGAGCAGTTCTTC; CDR3: CASSFMPGGSYNEQFF
size: many; D: NA; V: TRBV7-2; J: TRBJ2-1; DNA: TGTGCCAGCAGCTCCACTAGCCGTGAGCAGTTCTTC; CDR3: CASSSTSREQFF
size: NA; D: TRBD1; V: TRBV7-8; J: TRBJ2-2; DNA: TGTGCCAGCAGCCCGGGACAGGGGTTTACCGGGGAGCTGTTTTTT; CDR3: CASSPGQGFTGELFF
size: NA; D: TRBD1; V: TRBV4-1; J: TRBJ1-6; DNA: TGTGCCAGCAGCCAAGAGGACAGGGGAAGGTCACCCCTCCACTTT; CDR3: CASSQEDRGRSPLHF
size: few; D: NA; V: TRBV6-1; J: TRBJ2-1; DNA: TGTGCCAGCAAATCCGGGATATACGTAAATGAGCAGTTCTTC; CDR3: CASKSGIYVNEQFF
size: few; D: TRBD1; V: TRBV6-4; J: TRBJ1-2; DNA: TGTGCCAGCAGTGAGACAGGGGGCAATGGCTACACCTTC; CDR3: CASSETGGNGYTF
size: NA; D: TRBD1; V: TRBV4-2; J: TRBJ2-2; DNA: TGTGCCAGCAGCCAAGAAGGGACAGGAGACACCGGGGAGCTGTTTTTT; CDR3: CASSQEGTGDTGELFF
size: NA; D: NA; V: TRBV7-6; J: TRBJ2-1; DNA: TGTGCCAGCAGCCCCCGCCAGGGGAGCTCCTACAATGAGCAGTTCTTC; CDR3: CASSPRQGSSYNEQFF
size: NA; D: TRBD1; V: TRBV10-3; J: TRBJ1-1; DNA: TGTGCCATCAGTGAGCCAGACAGGGAGTACACTGAAGCTTTCTTT; CDR3: CAISEPDREYTEAFF
size: few; D: NA; V: TRBV19; J: TRBJ2-3; DNA: TGTGCCAGTAGTACCCTACAGCTACGAGGGGACACAGATACGCAGTATTTT; CDR3: CASSTLQLRGDTDTQYF
size: NA; D: TRBD1; V: TRBV4-1; J: TRBJ1-6; DNA: TGCGCCAGCAGCCAAGAATATGTTGAACAGGGGAGTTCACCCCTCCACTTT; CDR3: CASSQEYVEQGSSPLHF
size: many; D: TRBD1; V: TRBV7-6; J: TRBJ1-6; DNA: TGTGCCAGCAGCCGGACAGGGGGGAATTCACCCCTCCACTTT; CDR3: CASSRTGGNSPLHF
size: NA; D: NA; V: TRBV5-8; J: TRBJ2-4; DNA: TGTGCCAGCCAAGACAGAGCCAAAAACATTCAGTACTTC; CDR3: CASQDRAKNIQYF
size: few; D: TRBD2; V: TRBV2; J: TRBJ2-1; DNA: TGTGCCAGCCTGACTAGCGAGACATACAATGAGCAGTTCTTC; CDR3: CASLTSETYNEQFF
size: many; D: NA; V: TRBV6-5; J: TRBJ2-7; DNA: TGTGCCAGCAGTTACTCAGGGTTTTACGAGCAGTACTTC; CDR3: CASSYSGFYEQYF
size: NA; D: NA; V: TRBV6-2/TRBV6-3; J: TRBJ2-1; DNA: TGTGCCAGCAGTACCGTAGATACCTGGGAGCAGTTCTTC; CDR3: CASSTVDTWEQFF
size: few; D: TRBD2; V: TRBV7-9; J: TRBJ2-4; DNA: TGTGCCAGCAGCTTTAGCGGGGGGGCCGGAAACATTCAGTACTTC; CDR3: CASSFSGGAGNIQYF
size: few; D: NA; V: TRBV7-9; J: TRBJ1-1; DNA: TGTGCCAGCAGCTTAGCAATAGGGCAGGGAGTTGAAGCTTTCTTT; CDR3: CASSLAIGQGVEAFF
size: NA; D: NA; V: TRBV5-6; J: TRBJ2-3; DNA: TGTGCCAGCAGCATACAAGGACAGTCAGATACGCAGTATTTT; CDR3: CASSIQGQSDTQYF
size: few; D: NA; V: TRBV5-4; J: TRBJ2-1; DNA: TGTGCCAGCCATGAGAGCTCCTACAATGAGCAGTTCTTC; CDR3: CASHESSYNEQFF
size: few; D: TRBD2; V: TRBV28; J: TRBJ2-1; DNA: TGTGCCAGCAGCCCCGGGACTAGCGTTGACAATGAGCAGTTCTTC; CDR3: CASSPGTSVDNEQFF
size: NA; D: NA; V: TRBV6-1; J: TRBJ2-7; DNA: TGTGCCAGCATAACTCGATTTATAAATACCTACGAGCAGTACTTC; CDR3: CASITRFINTYEQYF
size: few; D: NA; V: TRBV7-9; J: TRBJ2-2; DNA: TGTGCCAGCAGCCCCTCAGTGCTCACTAGGCACGCCTCCACCGGGGAGCTGTTTTTT; CDR3: CASSPSVLTRHASTGELFF
size: NA; D: NA; V: TRBV28; J: TRBJ1-4; DNA: TGTGCCAGCAGTCCCAGTCCAACTAATGAAAAACTGTTTTTT; CDR3: CASSPSPTNEKLFF
size: NA; D: NA; V: TRBV19; J: TRBJ1-1; DNA: TGTGCCAGTAGTCGGGACATTCGGGCGAACACTGAAGCTTTCTTT; CDR3: CASSRDIRANTEAFF
size: NA; D: NA; V: TRBV20-1; J: TRBJ2-1; DNA: TGCAGTGCTAGAGATCCGAATAGCTACAATGAGCAGTTCTTC; CDR3: CSARDPNSYNEQFF
size: NA; D: TRBD1; V: TRBV10-3; J: TRBJ2-7; DNA: TGTGCCATCGGACAGGGAACCACCTACGAGCAGTACTTC; CDR3: CAIGQGTTYEQYF
size: few; D: NA; V: TRBV29-1; J: TRBJ2-1; DNA: TGCAGCGTTGAAGGGGCGGACAGGTGGGAGGGAAACAACAATGAGCAGTTCTTC; CDR3: CSVEGADRWEGNNNEQFF
size: few; D: TRBD1; V: TRBV9; J: TRBJ1-6; DNA: TGTGCCAGCAGCGTAGTTGGGACAGGGGGTTCACCCCTCCACTTT; CDR3: CASSVVGTGGSPLHF
size: NA; D: TRBD2; V: TRBV5-6; J: TRBJ2-2; DNA: TGTGCCAGCAGCTTGTGGGTAGCGGGGGCTACGAACACCGGGGAGCTGTTTTTT; CDR3: CASSLWVAGATNTGELFF
size: NA; D: NA; V: TRBV28; J: TRBJ1-2; DNA: TGTGCCAGCAGTTTCCGGGGGATCTATGGCTACACCTTC; CDR3: CASSFRGIYGYTF
size: NA; D: NA; V: TRBV2; J: TRBJ2-5; DNA: TGTGCCAGCAGGGCCGCGAGAGCCAGGGCCGGAGAGACCCAGTACTTC; CDR3: CASRAARARAGETQYF
size: NA; D: TRBD1; V: TRBV4-2; J: TRBJ1-2; DNA: TGTGCCAGCAGCCAATTTGACAGGGACTATGGCTACACCTTC; CDR3: CASSQFDRDYGYTF
size: NA; D: TRBD2; V: TRBV11-2; J: TRBJ2-3; DNA: TGTGCCAGCAGCTTGGTGACTAGCGGGGGAGATACGCAGTATTTT; CDR3: CASSLVTSGGDTQYF
size: NA; D: NA; V: TRBV4-1; J: TRBJ2-7; DNA: TGCGCCAGCAGCCAAGTAGAAGGCGAGCAGTACTTC; CDR3: CASSQVEGEQYF
size: NA; D: TRBD1; V: TRBV12-3/TRBV12-4; J: TRBJ2-2; DNA: TGTGCCAGCAGTTCCCCGGGACAGGGGGGGGGGGAGCTGTTTTTT; CDR3: CASSSPGQGGGELFF
size: few; D: NA; V: TRBV4-1; J: TRBJ2-1; DNA: TGCGCCAGCAGCCACCCAGGGGCCAACAATGAGCAGTTCTTC; CDR3: CASSHPGANNEQFF
size: few; D: NA; V: TRBV6-4; J: TRBJ2-2; DNA: TGTGCCAGCAGGCCAGGGGCAGGCGGGGAGCTGTTTTTT; CDR3: CASRPGAGGELFF
size: NA; D: NA; V: TRBV27; J: TRBJ2-3; DNA: TGTGCCAGCAGTTTGCAGACGGTCACAGATACGCAGTATTTT; CDR3: CASSLQTVTDTQYF